Below are 14 T cell receptor beta chains sequenced from a single sample in a study of shared clonotypes between healthy human individuals. Clones were read by immunoSEQ multiplex PCR, and TCRdb kept only the in-frame ones, dropping some. The sample holds about 2.5 million clones, roughly 90% seen once. The sample taken for sequencing was naive CD4+ T cells from PBMCs. Described subset: CD45RA+ positively selected. The receptor source for this set is a man aged 18 to 29 in good health. Some clones in this sample may be carry-over from other donors' samples.

The chain joins TRBV5-4 to TRBJ2-5; 8 bases align to TRBD2. Trimming cost V 4 bases and J 5 bases; bases outside gene matches: 10. The CDR3 sequence is 15 residues long. Germline values: CDR1 SGHNT, CDR2 YYREEE (reference sequence). CDR3 sequence: CASSTPGGGKETQYF. CDR3 nucleotides: TGTGCCAGCAGCACCCCCGGCGGGGGGAAGGAGACCCAGTACTTC.

The chain joins TRBV5-1 to TRBJ2-3; 8 nucleotides align to TRBD2. This CDR3 comprises 15 residues. Looked up from germline, CDR1 is SGHRS and CDR2 is YFSETQ. V was pared by 2 bases and J by 6 bases, with 8 bases of the junction left unmatched. The CDR3 bases are TGCGCCAGCAGCTTTGGAGCGGGAGTGTATGATACGCAGTATTTT. As protein: CASSFGAGVYDTQYF.

V is TRBV18 and J is TRBJ2-6; 10 bases agree with TRBD1. Germline V gives CDR1 KGHSH, CDR2 LQKENI. The CDR3 length is 20 residues. Trimming at V came to 0 bases and at J to 0 bases, leaving 8 bases not matched to a gene. The CDR3 here is CASSPPTGTGVFSGANVLTF. Here the CDR3 DNA reads TGTGCCAGCTCACCACCGACCGGGACAGGGGTCTTCTCTGGGGCCAACGTCCTGACTTTC.

This clone has a single count. V and J are TRBV28 and TRBJ2-7; 11 bases are shared with TRBD2. CDR1 is MDHEN, CDR2 SYDVKM, per germline. The ends lost 5 bases at V and 4 bases at J; junction bases unmatched: 7. The CDR3 sequence is 15 residues long. The CDR3 coding sequence is TGTGCCAGCAGTCTACCGGGACTAGCGGAGTACGAGCAGTACTTC. Translated, it gives CASSLPGLAEYEQYF.

The count of this clone is one. This chain joins TRBV19 and TRBJ2-1, with 9 bases that match TRBD1. The CDR3 sequence is 14 residues long. Looked up from germline, CDR1 is LNHDA and CDR2 is SQIVND (reference sequence). V gave up 7 bases and J gave up 2 bases; unmatched junction bases: 3. CDR3 region: CASKQGATYNEQFF. The CDR3 region has the DNA TGTGCCAGTAAACAGGGGGCCACCTACAATGAGCAGTTCTTC. Based on the CDR3 plus reference TRBV19 and TRBJ2-1, the full variable domain is DGGITQSPKYLFRKEGQNVTLSCEQNLNHDAMYWYRQDPGQGLRLIYYSQIVNDFQKGDIAEGYSVSREKKESFPLTVTSAQKNPTAFYLCASKQGATYNEQFFGPGTRLTVL.

The chain carries TRBV2 and TRBJ2-3, with 9 nucleotides matching TRBD2. The germline V gene encodes CDR1 SNHLY and CDR2 FYNNEI. This CDR3 comprises 14 residues. V shed 7 bases, J shed 6 bases, and the junction held 8 bases outside the gene matches. For the CDR3, the DNA is TGTGCCAGCATTGCGGGAGGGCCCGTGGATACGCAGTATTTT. Encoded protein: CASIAGGPVDTQYF.

The rearrangement links TRBV28 to TRBJ1-4, with D possibly matching TRBD1 (6 bases). Trimming stripped 10 bases from V and 7 bases from J, with 16 bases between. Germline CDR1 MDHEN, CDR2 SYDVKM. The CDR3 has 13 residues. The CDR3 reads CATQGPIGEKLFF. In nucleotides, the CDR3 is TGTGCCACACAGGGCCCCATCGGTGAAAAACTGTTTTTT.

The chain uses TRBV5-1 and TRBJ1-2, with D possibly being TRBD1 (6 bases). Germline assignment: CDR1 SGHRS and CDR2 YFSETQ. There are 16 residues in the CDR3. V dropped 0 bases and J dropped 0 bases, with 12 bases sitting between them. For the CDR3, the DNA is TGCGCCAGCAGCTTGGCCAGGGACATTACTAACTATGGCTACACCTTC. It codes for CASSLARDITNYGYTF.

The J gene is TRBJ2-3, the V gene TRBV6-1; D ambiguous. The CDR3 totals 15 residues. CDR1 is MNHNS, CDR2 SASEGT, per germline. V was trimmed by 3 bases and J by 0 bases, leaving 10 bases between them. The CDR3 DNA reads as TGTGCCAGCAGTGACCCCCTAGGGAGCACAGATACGCAGTATTTT. It encodes CASSDPLGSTDTQYF.

J is TRBJ2-1 and V is TRBV5-1; TRBD1 matches 8 bases. The length of the CDR3 is 15 residues. Trimming cost V 1 base and J 3 bases; bases outside gene matches: 3. Germline CDR1 and CDR2: SGHRS and YFSETQ. CDR3: CASSLLQGDYNEQFF. CDR3 nucleotide sequence: TGCGCCAGCAGCTTGTTACAGGGGGACTACAATGAGCAGTTCTTC.

The chain has TRBV6-5 and TRBJ2-5; TRBD2 aligns across 7 bases. The length of the CDR3 is 15 residues. From germline, CDR1 is MNHEY and CDR2 SVGAGI. V lost 5 bases to trimming and J lost 4 bases; unmatched junction nucleotides: 10. Here the CDR3 DNA reads TGTGCCAGCAGTCCCAGGGCGGGAGCCTCAGAGACCCAGTACTTC. Translating gives CASSPRAGASETQYF.

The chain carries TRBV27 and TRBJ2-1; 10 nucleotides align to TRBD2. The germline V gene has CDR1 MNHEY and CDR2 SMNVEV (reference sequence). V was clipped by 3 bases and J by 8 bases; unmatched bases: 10. This CDR3 is built from 16 residues. CDR3 nucleotide sequence: TGTGCCAGCAGTTTCCGAAGCGGGAGGGCCCACGATGAGCAGTTCTTC. The encoded protein is CASSFRSGRAHDEQFF.

The V call is TRBV11-2, the J call TRBJ2-7; the D gene is possibly TRBD2 (5 bases). There are 14 residues in the CDR3. Germline CDR1 is SGHAT and CDR2 is FQNNGV. Trimming left V 7 bases short and J 4 bases short, with 17 bases between. The CDR3 protein is CASIVTSGSYEQYF. The CDR3 DNA reads TGTGCCAGCATCGTGACATCGGGATCTTACGAGCAGTACTTC.

The gene calls are TRBV5-8 and TRBJ1-1, with TRBD1 as a possible D gene (6 bases). Trimming cost V 0 bases and J 1 base, with 19 bases left between them. Germline V gene lookup returns CDR1 SGHTS and CDR2 YDEGEE. CDR3 length: 18 residues. CDR3 sequence: CASSLAGAEWIRNTEAFF. The CDR3 nucleotides are TGTGCCAGCAGCTTGGCGGGGGCTGAATGGATAAGGAACACTGAAGCTTTCTTT.